The 22 T cell receptor beta chains below come from one sample, sequenced in a study of T cell responses to AZD1222 COVID-19 vaccine. This table comes from immunoSEQ multiplex PCR, and its TCRdb copy is limited to in-frame clones, with some not included. The table lists approximately 300,000 clones, almost 95% of them singletons, with around 0.6% in the top ten. Here the sequenced sample was peripheral blood, taken 28 days after the second AZD1222 dose. The receptors derive from an adult who received the AZD1222 COVID-19 vaccine.

V usage is TRBV28 and J usage is TRBJ2-6; D remains ambiguous. CDR1 and CDR2 (germline): MDHEN, SYDVKM. V was trimmed by 10 bases and J by 2 bases, leaving 6 bases between them. The CDR3 is 12 amino acids. The CDR3 spells CATDAGANVLTF. CDR3 DNA sequence: TGTGCCACCGATGCTGGGGCCAACGTCCTGACTTTC. Using reference TRBV28 and TRBJ2-6 for the parts outside the CDR3, the full variable domain is DVKVTQSSRYLVKRTGEKVFLECVQDMDHENMFWYRQDPGLGLRLIYFSYDVKMKEKGDIPEGYSVSREKKERFSLILESASTNQTSMYLCATDAGANVLTFGAGSRLTVL.

This chain uses TRBV29-1 with TRBJ2-1, with TRBD2 as a possible D gene (7 bases). The length of the CDR3 is 15 residues. Germline V CDR1 and CDR2: SQVTM, ANQGSEA. V was trimmed by 4 bases and J by 5 bases, leaving 18 bases between them. The CDR3 loop reads CSVVRGGDYDNEQFF. The CDR3 DNA follows: TGCAGCGTTGTAAGGGGGGGAGACTATGACAATGAGCAGTTCTTC.

The chain uses TRBV9 and TRBJ1-3; 7 bases are shared with TRBD1. Germline V lookup: CDR1 SGDLS, CDR2 YYNGEE. The V and J ends lost 4 bases and 2 bases, in that order; junction bases with no gene match: 6. The CDR3 has 15 residues. The CDR3 DNA reads as TGTGCCAGCAGCCCAAGACAGGGAGCTGGAAACACCATATATTTT. This sequence encodes CASSPRQGAGNTIYF.

V gene TRBV15 combines with J gene TRBJ2-1; D not certain. V lost 0 bases and J 8 bases, leaving 11 bases between the germline ends. CDR1 and CDR2 (germline): LNHNV, YYDKDF (reference sequence). This CDR3 spans 14 amino acids. The CDR3 protein is CATSRDPTGDEQFF. Written as DNA, the CDR3 is TGTGCCACCAGCAGAGATCCTACTGGGGATGAGCAGTTCTTC.

The chain combines TRBV9 with TRBJ2-7; 8 nucleotides line up with TRBD2. Germline CDR1 is SGDLS and CDR2 is YYNGEE. This CDR3 contains 16 residues. Trimming at V came to 0 bases and at J to 3 bases, leaving 8 bases not matched to a gene. CDR3 nucleotide sequence: TGTGCCAGCAGCGTAGGACCCAGCGGGAGTTACTACGAGCAGTACTTC. Protein product: CASSVGPSGSYYEQYF.

V gene TRBV6-5 combines with J gene TRBJ2-7; the D call may be TRBD1 or TRBD2 (5 bases each). Germline CDR1 and CDR2: MNHEY and SVGAGI. The CDR3 loop spans 16 amino acids. Trimming took off 2 bases at V and 6 bases at J, with 20 bases between the two ends. The CDR3 loop reads CASSYTSGTLRGEQYF. CDR3 nucleotide sequence: TGTGCCAGCAGTTACACCTCCGGGACCTTGAGGGGCGAGCAGTACTTC.

The rearrangement uses TRBV5-4 and TRBJ2-1; no firm D call. This CDR3 comprises 14 residues. V lost 0 bases to trimming and J lost 6 bases, with 10 bases between them. Germline values: CDR1 SGHNT, CDR2 YYREEE (reference sequence). In nucleotides, the CDR3 is TGTGCCAGCAGCTTGGCCGTCCACAGCAATGAGCAGTTCTTC. It encodes CASSLAVHSNEQFF.

This chain connects TRBV29-1 to TRBJ1-1; D unclear. With 3 bases removed from V and 3 bases from J, the gap between germline ends came to 8 bases. Germline CDR1 and CDR2: SQVTM and ANQGSEA. The CDR3 runs 12 residues. CDR3 in amino acids: CSVDPGYTEAFF. CDR3 nucleotide sequence: TGCAGCGTTGATCCTGGTTACACTGAAGCTTTCTTT.

This chain links TRBV11-2 with TRBJ2-1, with D perhaps being TRBD1 or TRBD2 (5 bases each). This CDR3 has 13 amino acids. Per the germline V gene, CDR1 is SGHAT and CDR2 is FQNNGV. V lost 3 bases, J lost 15 bases, and 18 bases lay in between. The CDR3: CASSFPGTINGFF. The CDR3 nucleotides are TGTGCCAGCAGCTTTCCCGGGACGATCAATGGGTTCTTC.

The V and J genes are TRBV19 and TRBJ1-2; D uncertain. Trimming pared 5 bases from V and 7 bases from J, leaving 17 bases between. This CDR3 spans 14 amino acids. Looked up from germline, CDR1 is LNHDA and CDR2 is SQIVND (reference sequence). CDR3 amino acids: CASSQSDRAGGYTF. CDR3 coding DNA: TGTGCCAGTAGTCAATCGGACCGAGCGGGTGGCTACACCTTC.

This chain connects TRBV2 to TRBJ1-1; D gene ambiguous. V lost 8 bases and J lost 3, with 19 bases in between. Germline V gene sequence: CDR1 SNHLY, CDR2 FYNNEI. There are 15 residues in the CDR3. CDR3 region: CASGRQPSRDTEAFF. The CDR3 coding sequence is TGTGCCAGCGGTCGTCAGCCCAGCCGGGACACTGAAGCTTTCTTT.

J is TRBJ1-2 and V is TRBV19; D remains ambiguous. The CDR3 loop spans 11 amino acids. Per germline, CDR1 LNHDA and CDR2 SQIVND (reference sequence). The V gene lost 10 bases and the J gene lost 3 bases, with 9 bases spanning the gap. In DNA, the CDR3 is TGTGCCACCTCAGAAGACTATGGCTACACCTTC. It yields the protein CATSEDYGYTF.

This sequence joins TRBV5-4 and TRBJ1-5; D is uncertain. Looked up from germline, CDR1 is SGHNT and CDR2 is YYREEE (reference sequence). CDR3 length: 13 residues. The V end lost 4 bases, the J end lost 7 bases, and 12 bases lay between the germline ends. Here the CDR3 reads CASSPGGGQPQHF. DNA for the CDR3: TGTGCCAGCAGCCCGGGTGGCGGGCAGCCCCAGCATTTT.

The chain recombines TRBV2 with TRBJ2-1, with TRBD1 as a possible D gene (5 bases). V was clipped by 4 bases and J by 0 bases, with 16 bases between them. The germline V gene encodes CDR1 SNHLY and CDR2 FYNNEI. The CDR3 loop spans 17 amino acids. CDR3 loop: CASSVQSFRGSYNEQFF. CDR3 coding DNA: TGTGCCAGCAGTGTCCAGTCCTTTAGGGGCTCCTACAATGAGCAGTTCTTC.

V usage is TRBV27 and J usage is TRBJ1-1; D not certain. The CDR3 sequence is 13 residues long. In germline, CDR1 is MNHEY, CDR2 SMNVEV (reference sequence). V shed 7 bases and J shed 1 base, with 10 bases lying between them. CDR3 DNA: TGTGCCAGCAACATCGGCCCGAACACTGAAGCTTTCTTT. As protein: CASNIGPNTEAFF.

V gene TRBV19 combines with J gene TRBJ1-2; TRBD1 matches at 7 bases. CDR1 is LNHDA and CDR2 is SQIVND in the germline V gene (reference sequence). V was pared by 6 bases and J by 2 bases, with 9 bases of the junction left unmatched. This CDR3 is 15 amino acids long. The CDR3: CASSPADRSNYGYTF. In nucleotides, the CDR3 is TGTGCCAGTAGCCCGGCGGACAGGTCCAACTATGGCTACACCTTC.

This clone has only one observation. This chain links TRBV18 with TRBJ2-7; 9 nucleotides agree with TRBD1. This CDR3 spans 17 amino acids. V gave up 3 bases and J gave up 3 bases; unmatched junction bases: 12. The V gene's germline CDR1 is KGHSH and CDR2 LQKENI. The CDR3 nucleotides are TGTGCCAGCTCACCCCCGGGACAGGGTCATTTCGGCTACGAGCAGTACTTC. It translates to CASSPPGQGHFGYEQYF. Complete variable domain (other parts from reference TRBV18 and TRBJ2-7): NAGVMQNPRHLVRRRGQEARLRCSPMKGHSHVYWYRQLPEEGLKFMVYLQKENIIDESGMPKERFSAEFPKEGPSILRIQQVVRGDSAAYFCASSPPGQGHFGYEQYFGPGTRLTVT.

In this sample, this clone turned up a few times. The chain carries TRBV11-3 and TRBJ2-1, with 8 bases that match TRBD1. This CDR3 spans 15 amino acids. The germline CDR1 and CDR2 sequences are SGHNT and YENEEA. V was pared by 2 bases and J by 3 bases, with 3 bases of the junction left unmatched. CDR3 protein: CASSLPTGDYNEQFF. The CDR3 DNA reads as TGTGCCAGCAGCTTACCGACAGGGGACTACAATGAGCAGTTCTTC.

The chain couples TRBV28 to TRBJ2-1, with 8 bases fitting TRBD2. The CDR3 is made up of 14 amino acids. Germline values: CDR1 MDHEN, CDR2 SYDVKM. Losses at the gene ends were 6 bases for V and 4 bases for J; bases not matched to a gene: 5. The CDR3 coding sequence is TGTGCCAGCAGCGGGGCGGGGGGATACAATGAGCAGTTCTTC. Translating gives CASSGAGGYNEQFF.

The chain combines TRBV7-3 with TRBJ1-3; D gene uncertain. V shed 5 bases and J shed 2 bases, with 13 bases lying between them. This CDR3 is built from 15 residues. The V gene's germline CDR1 is SGHTA and CDR2 FQGTGA. CDR3 nucleotides: TGTGCCAGCAGCCCCGGTGAAGGGCCTGGAAACACCATATATTTT. Translation gives CASSPGEGPGNTIYF.

The CDR3 DNA sequence: TGTGCCAGCAGTTCCGGACAGGGGGCAAGCTACGAGCAGTACTTC. Translating gives CASSSGQGASYEQYF. The rearrangement links TRBV27 to TRBJ2-7, with TRBD1 matching 11 bases. The CDR3 extends over 15 amino acids. Germline-derived CDR1 and CDR2 are MNHEY and SMNVEV (reference sequence). Losses at the gene ends were 4 bases for V and 3 bases for J; bases not matched to a gene: 5.

The V gene is TRBV6-5, the J gene TRBJ1-2, with 7 bases lining up with TRBD1. Germline-derived CDR1 and CDR2 are MNHEY and SVGAGI. This CDR3 comprises 15 residues. J lost 0 bases, V lost 2 bases, and 3 bases had no gene match. The CDR3 loop reads CASSYGTAANYGYTF. CDR3 bases: TGTGCCAGCAGTTACGGGACAGCAGCTAACTATGGCTACACCTTC.